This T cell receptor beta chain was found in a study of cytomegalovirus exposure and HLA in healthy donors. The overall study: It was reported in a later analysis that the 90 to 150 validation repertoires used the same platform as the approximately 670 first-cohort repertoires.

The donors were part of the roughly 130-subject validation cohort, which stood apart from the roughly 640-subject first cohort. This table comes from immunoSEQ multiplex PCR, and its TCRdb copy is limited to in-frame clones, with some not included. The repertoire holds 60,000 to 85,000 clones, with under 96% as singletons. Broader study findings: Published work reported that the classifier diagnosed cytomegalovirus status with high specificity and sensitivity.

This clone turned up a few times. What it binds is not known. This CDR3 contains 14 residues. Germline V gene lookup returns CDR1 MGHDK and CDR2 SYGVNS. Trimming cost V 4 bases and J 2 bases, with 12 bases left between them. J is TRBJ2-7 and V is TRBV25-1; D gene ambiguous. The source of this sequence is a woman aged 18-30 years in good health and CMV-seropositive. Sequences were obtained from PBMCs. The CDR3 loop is CASSVLKEPYEQYF. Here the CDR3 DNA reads TGTGCCAGCAGTGTGCTTAAGGAGCCCTACGAGCAGTACTTC.